These T cell receptor beta chains were read from a single sample in a study of CD8+ T cells in alopecia areata. Produced via immunoSEQ multiplex PCR; TCRdb's table is partial and in-frame only. The data contain some 170,000 clones, around 64% of them singletons. Sequences were derived from CD8+ T cells sorted from blood, sampled at week 0. Receptor source: a human donor with alopecia areata. Each CDR3 is given with its conserved first and last residue. The order of the fields is CDR3 protein, V gene.

CDR3 protein: CASSLSGGTQYF
V gene: TRBV4-1

CDR3 protein: CSVEDPGPQPYEQYF
V gene: TRBV29-1

CDR3 protein: CASQLADVYEQYF
V gene: TRBV2

CDR3 protein: CASSSPGPTGQTQYF
V gene: TRBV7-6

CDR3 protein: CASRDRDGANEKLFF
V gene: TRBV6-5

CDR3 protein: CASSQDPAQETQYF
V gene: TRBV4-1

CDR3 protein: CASSFRDRVSDTQYF
V gene: TRBV11-2

CDR3 protein: CASKGDAETQYF
V gene: TRBV12-5

CDR3 protein: CASSHRDRAPWCHF
V gene: TRBV6-4

CDR3 protein: CASSLSGGYEQYF
V gene: TRBV7-3

CDR3 protein: CATSSPDSGGAADTQYF
V gene: TRBV15

CDR3 protein: CAWDRNTEAFF
V gene: TRBV30

CDR3 protein: CARGRRNTEAFF
V gene: TRBV30

CDR3 protein: CAVGDRPFF
V gene: TRBV4-1

CDR3 protein: CASSFGTVGGTDTQYF
V gene: TRBV27

CDR3 protein: CASSPNWDRTF
V gene: TRBV7-9

CDR3 protein: CTQGLSGANVLTF
V gene: TRBV1

CDR3 protein: CATRKQGDYGYTF
V gene: TRBV15

CDR3 protein: CSASPGAEAFF
V gene: TRBV29-1

CDR3 protein: CASSVYADTQYF
V gene: TRBV9

CDR3 protein: CASSPGQGEDTQYF
V gene: TRBV7-9

CDR3 protein: CASSPDSHNEQFF
V gene: TRBV5-1

CDR3 protein: CASSPGGPADTQYF
V gene: TRBV27

CDR3 protein: CASSRTVPGEGTEAFF
V gene: TRBV7-8

CDR3 protein: CATSRGSVSGHTSSPLHF
V gene: TRBV15

CDR3 protein: CSVVSGGDEQFF
V gene: TRBV29-1

CDR3 protein: CASSERGDRDKPSYNEQFF
V gene: TRBV6-1

CDR3 protein: CASSGGIPQETQYF
V gene: TRBV25-1

CDR3 protein: CSVVGDRGRPSQETQYF
V gene: TRBV29-1

CDR3 protein: CASSDRLFF
V gene: TRBV9

CDR3 protein: CSVDRGAYGYTF
V gene: TRBV29-1

CDR3 protein: CASSARTDNEKLFF
V gene: TRBV9

CDR3 protein: CATSRVGAQETQYF
V gene: TRBV15

CDR3 protein: CASSFGDTQYF
V gene: TRBV13

CDR3 protein: CASSLSGEPNTEAFF
V gene: TRBV27

CDR3 protein: CASRPPGPPYEQYF
V gene: TRBV7-9

CDR3 protein: CSVRTGTGLYNEQFF
V gene: TRBV29-1

CDR3 protein: CASSWDGGVGANVLTF
V gene: TRBV5-1

CDR3 protein: CSVEAGELFF
V gene: TRBV29-1

CDR3 protein: CASSLRQARTEAFF
V gene: TRBV27

CDR3 protein: CSVVGDHLGVLSDEQYF
V gene: TRBV29-1

CDR3 protein: CAWSVVGLYF
V gene: TRBV30

CDR3 protein: CASSPRTGTRTDTQYF
V gene: TRBV5-1

CDR3 protein: CASSDTGVHTQYF
V gene: TRBV5-6

CDR3 protein: CASSQERGRFAKNIQYF
V gene: TRBV4-1

CDR3 protein: CASSVGGGTGRGSGYTF
V gene: TRBV9

CDR3 protein: CASRQEPEAFF
V gene: TRBV2

CDR3 protein: CASSYSRGGTGYTF
V gene: TRBV6-5

CDR3 protein: CASTRGKSGELFF
V gene: TRBV7-9